This T cell receptor beta chain stems from a study of blood T cell repertoires in COVID-19. Looking at the study overall: Collection of acute and convalescent COVID-19 samples took place in the United States, Italy and Spain.

From germline, CDR1 is SGHAT and CDR2 FQDESV (reference sequence). The CDR3 is 14 residues long. With 5 bases removed from V and 7 bases from J, the gap between germline ends came to 12 bases. In Seattle, patients joined the study during active infection and were tracked longitudinally. In the authors' workflow: Estimates of nucleated cell counts were drawn from the amplification of reference gene primers. Assay used: immunoSEQ multiplex PCR; TCRdb lists only in-frame clones, some missing. The DNA gave D and trimming, while V, J and clone size come from that table. The sample records about 240,000 clones, roughly 85% being singletons.

The chain couples TRBV11-1 to TRBJ1-6; no reliable D call. This sequence originates from a middle-aged man with COVID-19, enrolled during active disease. Sequencing was carried out using peripheral blood. In DNA form, the CDR3 reads TGTGCCAGCAGCCGCCGGGAAGGAAATTCACCCCTCCACTTT. Its translation: CASSRREGNSPLHF.